This entry lists 31 T cell receptor beta chains sequenced from one sample in a study of blood T cell repertoires in COVID-19. The method was immunoSEQ multiplex PCR; TCRdb's version includes in-frame clones alone and lacks a portion of them. The sample contains 200,000 to 250,000 clones, around 90% of which appear only once. Sequenced material: PBMCs or T cells enriched from blood (not recorded which). Every receptor here comes from a woman aged 30 to 39 who had recovered from COVID-19.

The V and J genes are TRBV28 and TRBJ1-2, with D possibly matching TRBD1 (6 bases). Trimming took 9 bases from V and 2 from J, leaving 25 bases between them. The CDR3 runs to 17 residues. Germline V gives CDR1 MDHEN, CDR2 SYDVKM. The CDR3, as DNA: TGTGCCAGTACCTTGAGTGGGAGGGGGGACCTAAACTATGGCTACACCTTC. Residues: CASTLSGRGDLNYGYTF.

This rearrangement joins TRBV5-5 to TRBJ2-3, with TRBD2 matching 7 bases. Germline CDR1 and CDR2: SGHKS and YYEKEE (reference sequence). Trimming at V came to 0 bases and at J to 5 bases, leaving 3 bases not matched to a gene. The CDR3 runs to 14 residues. The CDR3 is CASSLGLAGDTQYF. In nucleotides, the CDR3 is TGTGCCAGCAGCTTGGGGTTAGCGGGAGATACGCAGTATTTT.

The CDR3 is CASSGGTAAIGGSGNTIYF. The DNA of the CDR3 is TGTGCCAGCAGCGGAGGGACAGCAGCGATTGGGGGCTCTGGAAACACCATATATTTT. The rearrangement links TRBV9 to TRBJ1-3; 7 bases are a match to TRBD1. Trimming took 3 bases from V and 0 from J; bases not matched to a gene: 15. The V gene's germline CDR1 is SGDLS and CDR2 YYNGEE. CDR3 length equals 19 residues.

The chain joins TRBV7-9 to TRBJ2-5; 9 nucleotides line up with TRBD2. Germline values: CDR1 SEHNR, CDR2 FQNEAQ (reference sequence). This CDR3 contains 16 residues. J lost 5 bases, V lost 6 bases, and 13 bases had no gene match. The CDR3, as DNA: TGTGCCAGCAGTATGCCGCGCGGGGGGGGCCGGGAGACCCAGTACTTC. Amino acids: CASSMPRGGGRETQYF.

This sequence joins TRBV9 and TRBJ1-1, with TRBD1 as a possible D gene (5 bases). Germline V gives CDR1 SGDLS, CDR2 YYNGEE. The CDR3 covers 15 residues. The V end lost 4 bases, the J end lost 3 bases, and 16 bases lay between the germline ends. CDR3 sequence reads: CASSPSGTPHTEAFF. The DNA of the CDR3 is TGTGCCAGCAGCCCTAGCGGGACTCCCCACACTGAAGCTTTCTTT. The full variable domain, completed using reference TRBV9 and TRBJ1-1, is DSGVTQTPKHLITATGQRVTLRCSPRSGDLSVYWYQQSLDQGLQFLIQYYNGEERAKGNILERFSAQQFPDLHSELNLSSLELGDSALYFCASSPSGTPHTEAFFGQGTRLTVV.

This clone was recorded only once. V gene TRBV15 combines with J gene TRBJ2-5; 9 positions agree with TRBD2. Per the germline V gene, CDR1 is LNHNV and CDR2 is YYDKDF (reference sequence). CDR3 length equals 14 residues. With 1 base clipped from V and 8 bases from J, the junction kept 5 bases outside the gene matches. The CDR3 DNA follows: TGTGCCACCAGCAGAGTAGCGGGGGCGGAAACCCAGTACTTC. It translates to CATSRVAGAETQYF.

The CDR3 sequence is CASSLSGQATNEKLFF. The CDR3 nucleotides are TGCGCCAGCAGCTTGTCGGGACAAGCAACTAATGAAAAACTGTTTTTT. The chain is built from TRBV5-1 and TRBJ1-4, with D perhaps TRBD1 (6 bases). There are 16 residues in the CDR3. CDR1 SGHRS and CDR2 YFSETQ come from the germline V gene. Trimming pared 1 base from V and 0 bases from J, leaving 10 bases between.

J is TRBJ2-3 and V is TRBV5-1; 9 bases line up with TRBD2. This CDR3 is built from 16 residues. The V and J ends lost 3 bases and 5 bases, in that order; junction bases with no gene match: 10. Germline V lookup: CDR1 SGHRS, CDR2 YFSETQ. CDR3 amino acids: CASSSGEAGGRDTQYF. The CDR3 nucleotides read TGCGCCAGCAGCTCCGGGGAAGCGGGGGGTCGAGATACGCAGTATTTT.

Only one count was recorded for this clone. The DNA for the CDR3 is TGTGCCAGCAGCCAAGATGTCCAGGGGGCCTTTGGCTACACCTTC. It specifies CASSQDVQGAFGYTF. The chain employs TRBV4-2 and TRBJ1-2, with 8 bases identical to TRBD1. The germline CDR1 and CDR2 sequences are LGHNA and YNFKEQ. The V segment lost 0 bases and the J segment 7 bases; nucleotides outside the gene matches: 7. The CDR3 consists of 15 residues.

This chain joins TRBV4-1 and TRBJ1-3; D gene unclear. The CDR3 contains 16 residues. Trimming removed 1 base at V and 2 bases at J, with 12 bases between. CDR1 and CDR2 from the germline V gene are MGHRA and YSYEKL. In DNA, the CDR3 is TGCGCCAGCAGCCAAGCCAATCGGGGTCCTGGAAACACCATATATTTT. Translating it yields CASSQANRGPGNTIYF.

This rearrangement joins TRBV9 to TRBJ1-1; weak D call: TRBD1 (6 bases). V gave up 0 bases and J gave up 8 bases, with 14 bases separating them. CDR3 length equals 14 residues. Germline V gives CDR1 SGDLS, CDR2 YYNGEE. The CDR3 reads CASSVEGGASEAFF. The CDR3, as DNA: TGTGCCAGCAGCGTAGAAGGGGGGGCTTCGGAAGCTTTCTTT.

The gene calls are TRBV9 and TRBJ1-6, with 11 bases identical to TRBD1. The CDR3 length is 16 residues. The V gene's germline CDR1 is SGDLS and CDR2 YYNGEE. V trimming: 4 bases; J trimming: 8 bases; junction bases outside the gene matches: 8. The CDR3: CASSPQGDRGDSPLHF. CDR3 nucleotide sequence: TGTGCCAGCAGCCCCCAGGGGGACAGGGGGGATTCACCCCTCCACTTT.

This chain connects TRBV2 to TRBJ2-7; possible D gene TRBD1, 6 bases. The germline CDR1 and CDR2 sequences are SNHLY and FYNNEI. Trimming took 0 bases from V and 3 from J, leaving 12 bases between them. The CDR3 is 15 amino acids. CDR3 in DNA: TGTGCCAGCAGTGAAGCTCGGACAGCGGTCTACGAGCAGTACTTC. Translation: CASSEARTAVYEQYF.

The rearrangement uses TRBV3-1 (or the pseudogene TRBV3-2) and TRBJ1-1; TRBD1 is a possible D gene (5 bases). Trimming took off 3 bases at V and 2 bases at J, with 7 bases between the two ends. Per germline, CDR1 LGHDT and CDR2 YNNKEL (reference sequence). This CDR3 has 13 amino acids. The CDR3 sequence is CASSQTANTEAFF. The CDR3 DNA reads TGTGCCAGCAGCCAGACAGCAAACACTGAAGCTTTCTTT.

The sample holds one count of this clone. The chain links TRBV7-9 to TRBJ2-2; TRBD1 is a possible D gene (6 bases). This CDR3 is 16 amino acids long. V shed 1 base and J shed 0 bases, with 9 bases lying between them. Per the germline V gene, CDR1 is SEHNR and CDR2 is FQNEAQ (reference sequence). This CDR3 reads CASSLEGQANTGELFF. The CDR3 nucleotides are TGTGCCAGCAGCTTAGAGGGACAAGCGAACACCGGGGAGCTGTTTTTT. The full variable domain, with the rest looked up from reference TRBV7-9 and TRBJ2-2, is DTGVSQNPRHKITKRGQNVTFRCDPISEHNRLYWYRQTLGQGPEFLTYFQNEAQLEKSRLLSDRFSAERPKGSFSTLEIQRTEQGDSAMYLCASSLEGQANTGELFFGEGSRLTVL.

The rearrangement uses TRBV3-1 (or the pseudogene TRBV3-2) and TRBJ2-3; 7 nucleotides match TRBD2. Germline V gene lookup returns CDR1 LGHDT and CDR2 YNNKEL (reference sequence). This CDR3 is 14 amino acids long. The V segment lost 1 base and the J segment 4 bases; nucleotides outside the gene matches: 2. For the CDR3, the DNA is TGTGCCAGCAGCCAAGTCGCGGGGGCAGATACGCAGTATTTT. It translates to CASSQVAGADTQYF.

This rearrangement joins TRBV4-1 to TRBJ1-2; weak D call: TRBD1 (6 bases). Germline V gives CDR1 MGHRA, CDR2 YSYEKL. CDR3 size: 14 residues. With 1 base removed from V and 4 bases from J, the gap between germline ends came to 10 bases. The CDR3 DNA sequence: TGCGCCAGCAGCCAAGGTGGGGGCGGCTATGGCTACACCTTC. Translated: CASSQGGGGYGYTF.

The chain recombines TRBV4-1 with TRBJ1-5; 7 bases fit TRBD1. The CDR3 has 15 residues. Germline CDR1 MGHRA, CDR2 YSYEKL. V was pared by 0 bases and J by 2 bases, with 1 base of the junction left unmatched. The CDR3 coding sequence is TGCGCCAGCAGCCAAGACACAGGGGGCAATCAGCCCCAGCATTTT. This gives the protein CASSQDTGGNQPQHF.

The chain is built from TRBV9 and TRBJ2-1; 10 bases are a match to TRBD2. Germline V gives CDR1 SGDLS, CDR2 YYNGEE. With V trimmed by 0 bases and J by 9 bases, 6 bases remained unmatched. The CDR3 is 15 amino acids. The CDR3 coding sequence is TGTGCCAGCAGCGTAGATGTAGCGGGGGGCAGTGAGCAGTTCTTC. It encodes CASSVDVAGGSEQFF.

The genes are TRBV7-8 and TRBJ1-5; D uncertain. Between the trimmed V and J ends, which lost 1 base and 5 bases, there was a span of 6 bases. Germline loops: CDR1 SGHVS, CDR2 FQNEAQ. This CDR3 is 13 amino acids long. CDR3 coding DNA: TGTGCCAGCAGCTTAGAAGCTTATCAGCCCCAGCATTTT. Encoded protein: CASSLEAYQPQHF.

J is TRBJ1-3 and V is TRBV7-3, with TRBD1 identical over 10 bases. CDR1 and CDR2 (germline): SGHTA, FQGTGA. V lost 2 bases and J lost 4; bases outside the gene matches: 5. The CDR3 is 16 residues long. This CDR3 is CASSLDRGPGGNTIYF. CDR3 bases: TGTGCCAGCAGCTTAGACAGGGGGCCTGGCGGAAACACCATATATTTT.

The chain links TRBV7-2 to TRBJ1-3, with 7 bases aligning to TRBD1. The CDR3 is 16 amino acids. Germline loops: CDR1 SGHTA, CDR2 FQGNSA. The V and J ends lost 4 bases and 0 bases, in that order; junction bases with no gene match: 6. CDR3 bases: TGTGCCAGCAGCTATGACAGGGCTTCCTCTGGAAACACCATATATTTT. This gives the protein CASSYDRASSGNTIYF.

The chain combines TRBV7-9 with TRBJ1-3; 7 positions match TRBD1. CDR1 is SEHNR, CDR2 FQNEAQ, per germline (reference sequence). The CDR3 has 13 amino acids. With V trimmed by 5 bases and J by 11 bases, 9 bases remained unmatched. The CDR3 spells CASSPGQDIPIYF. The CDR3 DNA is TGTGCCAGCAGCCCTGGACAGGATATCCCCATATATTTT.

This clone was seen only once. V is TRBV6-5 and J is TRBJ2-7; TRBD1 agrees at 8 bases. This CDR3 spans 15 amino acids. Germline-derived CDR1 and CDR2 are MNHEY and SVGAGI. Trimming at V came to 0 bases and at J to 0 bases, leaving 1 base not matched to a gene. CDR3 DNA: TGTGCCAGCAGTTACTCAACAGGGGGCTCCTACGAGCAGTACTTC. Its translation: CASSYSTGGSYEQYF.

The chain employs TRBV7-9 and TRBJ2-1, with D perhaps TRBD1 (5 bases). Trimming took off 1 base at V and 3 bases at J, with 10 bases between the two ends. Germline V gives CDR1 SEHNR, CDR2 FQNEAQ (reference sequence). The CDR3 has 15 residues. CDR3 residues: CASSLGFDSYNEQFF. In DNA form, the CDR3 reads TGTGCCAGCAGCTTAGGTTTCGACAGCTACAATGAGCAGTTCTTC.

CDR3 DNA: TGTGCCAGCATGACGAGACAGGGCTACAATGAGCAGTTCTTC. Its protein is CASMTRQGYNEQFF. The chain employs TRBV6-5 and TRBJ2-1; 7 nucleotides align to TRBD1. CDR3 size: 14 residues. Trimming at V came to 7 bases and at J to 3 bases, leaving 6 bases not matched to a gene. Germline loops: CDR1 MNHEY, CDR2 SVGAGI.

J is TRBJ1-5 and V is TRBV9; 8 bases fit TRBD1. CDR1 is SGDLS and CDR2 is YYNGEE in the germline V gene. The CDR3 totals 14 residues. V shed 3 bases, J shed 5 bases, and the junction held 4 bases outside the gene matches. In DNA form, the CDR3 reads TGTGCCAGCAGCGAGGACAGGGACGATCAGCCCCAGCATTTT. Amino acid sequence: CASSEDRDDQPQHF.

This chain's CDR3 is CASSPGLAGAKTQYF. CDR3 coding DNA: TGTGCCAGCAGCCCGGGACTAGCGGGGGCTAAGACCCAGTACTTC. The chain is built from TRBV3-1 (or the pseudogene TRBV3-2) and TRBJ2-5, with TRBD2 identical over 14 bases. The CDR3 consists of 15 residues. After removal of 4 bases from V and 6 bases from J, the junction contained 4 bases not matched to a gene. The V gene's germline CDR1 is LGHDT and CDR2 YNNKEL (reference sequence).

The rearrangement joins TRBV12-3 or TRBV12-4 to TRBJ1-1, with D possibly being TRBD1 (5 bases). The CDR3 runs 12 residues. Trimming took off 7 bases at V and 0 bases at J, with 6 bases between the two ends. CDR3 loop: CASTQVNTEAFF. CDR3 nucleotide sequence: TGTGCCAGCACACAGGTGAACACTGAAGCTTTCTTT.

The rearrangement links TRBV7-2 to TRBJ2-7; a possible D gene is TRBD1 (6 bases). CDR3 length: 15 amino acids. With 1 base removed from V and 6 bases from J, the gap between germline ends came to 16 bases. Germline values: CDR1 SGHTA, CDR2 FQGNSA. CDR3 in amino acids: CASSLGLAGVVEQYF. The CDR3 region has the DNA TGTGCCAGCAGCTTAGGGTTGGCAGGGGTGGTCGAGCAGTACTTC. Full variable domain (rest looked up from reference TRBV7-2 and TRBJ2-7): GAGVSQSPSNKVTEKGKDVELRCDPISGHTALYWYRQSLGQGLEFLIYFQGNSAPDKSGLPSDRFSAERTGGSVSTLTIQRTQQEDSAVYLCASSLGLAGVVEQYFGPGTRLTVT.

The chain recombines TRBV11-1 with TRBJ1-5; 10 nucleotides line up with TRBD1. CDR1 SGHAT and CDR2 FQDESV come from the germline V gene (reference sequence). The CDR3 is 15 residues long. Germline trimming cut 1 base from V and 7 bases from J; bases unmatched to any gene: 4. In DNA form, the CDR3 reads TGTGCCAGCAGCTTAGGACAGGGGGCAGGCCAGCCCCAGCATTTT. Encoded protein: CASSLGQGAGQPQHF.